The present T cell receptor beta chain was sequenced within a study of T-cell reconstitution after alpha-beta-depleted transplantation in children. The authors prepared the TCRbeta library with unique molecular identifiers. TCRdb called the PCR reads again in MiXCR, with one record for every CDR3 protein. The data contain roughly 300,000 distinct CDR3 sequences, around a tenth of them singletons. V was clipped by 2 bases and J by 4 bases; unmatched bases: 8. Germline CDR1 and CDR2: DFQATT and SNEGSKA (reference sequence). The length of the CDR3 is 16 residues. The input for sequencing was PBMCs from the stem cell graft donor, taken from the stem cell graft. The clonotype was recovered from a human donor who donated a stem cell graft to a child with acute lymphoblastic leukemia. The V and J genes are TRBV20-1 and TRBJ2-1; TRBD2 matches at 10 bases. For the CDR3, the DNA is TGCAGTGCTAGACATTCTCTAGCGGGAGCGTACAATGAGCAGTTCTTC. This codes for CSARHSLAGAYNEQFF.